This TCR beta chain is drawn from a study of cytomegalovirus exposure and HLA in healthy donors. Amplification used 60 Vbeta primers and 13 Jbeta primers. The protocol was immunoSEQ multiplex PCR, while the TCRdb copy is restricted to in-frame clones and leaves out a portion. Here the sample spans fewer than 250,000 clones, 85% to 90% being singletons. Note on this clone: The antigen is undetermined.

Study findings and constraints: What a later analysis showed was that several of the most significant clusters appeared linked to common viral pathogens. TCR beta V- and J-gene trimming was later associated with a missense DCLRE1C variant.

The sample was PBMCs. This clonotype was obtained from a human donor in good health.

CDR3 in DNA: TGTGCCAGTAGTCGGGGACAGGGGGATGTCAATCAGCCCCAGCATTTT. Protein sequence: CASSRGQGDVNQPQHF. The gene calls are TRBV19 and TRBJ1-5; 11 nucleotides align to TRBD1. Germline V gene sequence: CDR1 LNHDA, CDR2 SQIVND (reference sequence). The CDR3 has 16 residues. Unmatched junction bases numbered 6, after V lost 5 bases and J lost 3 bases. The full variable domain, completed using reference TRBV19 and TRBJ1-5, is DGGITQSPKYLFRKEGQNVTLSCEQNLNHDAMYWYRQDPGQGLRLIYYSQIVNDFQKGDIAEGYSVSREKKESFPLTVTSAQKNPTAFYLCASSRGQGDVNQPQHFGDGTRLSIL.